A selection of T cell receptor beta chains follows, all from one sample in a study of a mutant IDH1 vaccine in newly diagnosed glioma. Generated by immunoSEQ multiplex PCR, the TCRdb table keeps only in-frame clones and is missing some. The sample yields about 53,000 clones, approximately 82% seen once. No antigen is known for these receptors. This specimen consisted of PBMCs, obtained from a glioma patient whose treatment included an IDH1 peptide vaccine. The receptor source for this set is a woman younger than 30 with glioma. Some clones in this sample may be carry-over from other donors' samples. Each CDR3 is given with its conserved first and last residue. D genes are given only for firm matches. Size is stated for part of the rows, as once, few or many counts, or as a class when the clone is expanded.

d_gene,j_gene,abundance,len,v_gene,CDR3nt,CDR3aa
.,TRBJ2-3,few,14,TRBV7-8,TGTGCCAGCAGCCCAGGGACTCTCACAGATACGCAGTATTTT,CASSPGTLTDTQYF
.,TRBJ2-3,.,14,TRBV9,TGTGCCAGCAGCGTAGACGGGGCCACAGATACGCAGTATTTT,CASSVDGATDTQYF
.,TRBJ1-2,.,11,TRBV29-1,TGCAGCGTTGAAAGAACGAACGGCTACACCTTC,CSVERTNGYTF
TRBD1,TRBJ1-1,.,15,TRBV7-2,TGTGCCAGCAGCGGGAACAGGGGCCCGAACACTGAAGCTTTCTTT,CASSGNRGPNTEAFF
TRBD1,TRBJ1-2,.,14,TRBV2,TGTGCCAGCAGTGAACAGGGGGGGAACTATGGCTACACCTTC,CASSEQGGNYGYTF
.,TRBJ1-4,.,15,TRBV19,TGTGCCAGTAGTACAGGGGCCCGGAGGTACGAAAAACTGTTTTTT,CASSTGARRYEKLFF
.,TRBJ1-4,once,15,TRBV19,TGTGCCAGTAGCCCCCGAGGGATTACTAATGAAAAACTGTTTTTT,CASSPRGITNEKLFF
.,TRBJ2-3,.,13,TRBV11-3,TGTGCCAGCAGCTCCGGCAGCTTTCTGGGGCAGTATTTT,CASSSGSFLGQYF
.,TRBJ1-2,.,13,TRBV7-8,TGTGCCAGCAGTTTAGGGGGGGCCTATGGCTACACCTTC,CASSLGGAYGYTF
.,TRBJ2-7,.,13,TRBV19,TGTGCCAGTAGTATAGGACCCTCCTACGAGCAGTACTTC,CASSIGPSYEQYF
.,TRBJ1-2,.,11,TRBV19,TGTGCGGGAAGCCTCGGCTATGGCTACACCTTC,CAGSLGYGYTF
TRBD2,TRBJ2-7,.,16,TRBV7-2,TGTGCCAGCAGCTCTCGGACTAGCGGGGGGAGGTACGAGCAGTACTTC,CASSSRTSGGRYEQYF
.,TRBJ2-7,.,15,TRBV7-2,TGTGCCAGCAGCTTCGGTGGGGGGGCCGGGGACGAGCAGTACTTC,CASSFGGGAGDEQYF
.,TRBJ1-2,.,14,TRBV5-1,TGCGCCAGCAGCCCCGACTGGGTTAACTATGGCTACACCTTC,CASSPDWVNYGYTF
TRBD1,TRBJ1-5,few,15,TRBV7-8,TGTGCCAGCAGCGTTGGGGGACAGCCGAATCAGCCCCAGCATTTT,CASSVGGQPNQPQHF
.,TRBJ2-1,.,15,TRBV15,TGTGCCACCAGCAGAGGCCAGGGAGACTACAATGAGCAGTTCTTC,CATSRGQGDYNEQFF
.,TRBJ2-7,.,13,TRBV6-5,TGTGCCAGCAGTTACACGGGGCCCTACGAGCAGTACTTC,CASSYTGPYEQYF
.,TRBJ1-4,.,14,TRBV30,TGTGCCTGGAGTCCTGACTACCCCGTCGAAAAACTGTTTTTT,CAWSPDYPVEKLFF
TRBD2,TRBJ2-7,.,15,TRBV6-1,TGTGCCAGCAGTGACCCTAGACTAGCGGGTTACGAGCAGTACTTC,CASSDPRLAGYEQYF
.,TRBJ1-1,.,11,TRBV21-1,TGTGCCGAGGGGATGAACACTGAAGCTTTCTTT,CAEGMNTEAFF
TRBD1,TRBJ1-1,once,14,TRBV11-2,TGTGCCAGCAGCCCTAAGACAGGGAGGACTGAAGCTTTCTTT,CASSPKTGRTEAFF
.,TRBJ1-2,.,16,TRBV6-6,TGTGCCAGCAGTTACTCGGGACGGAGTACTAACTATGGCTACACCTTC,CASSYSGRSTNYGYTF
TRBD1,TRBJ1-5,.,14,TRBV7-9,TGTGCCAGCAGCTTGGGACAGAGCAATCAGCCCCAGCATTTT,CASSLGQSNQPQHF
.,TRBJ1-2,.,13,TRBV6-1,TGTGCCAGCAGGCCAACTCGGGACTATGGCTACACCTTC,CASRPTRDYGYTF
TRBD2,TRBJ2-5,.,15,TRBV7-2,TGTGCCAGCAGCTCCATAGCGGGAGGGCGGGAGACCCAGTACTTC,CASSSIAGGRETQYF
.,TRBJ2-1,.,14,TRBV6-6,TGTGCCACCACGGTAGGAGGGCCCAGGTATGAGCAGTTCTTC,CATTVGGPRYEQFF